The entry below gives a single T cell receptor (beta chain) sequence along with its context. Method: immunoSEQ multiplex PCR; TCRdb's copy keeps in-frame clones and lacks some. The sample includes 60,000 to 75,000 clones, around 82% seen only once; the top ten take about 4.5%. These data are taken from a study of a mutant IDH1 vaccine in newly diagnosed glioma. Study information: Among treated patients, about 62% were male and around 40% female, and mean age was 40.4 years. Those enrolled had earlier been treated with radiotherapy, temozolomide, or both, mostly both.

Looked up from germline, CDR1 is MNHNS and CDR2 is SASEGT. The length of the CDR3 is 15 residues. V lost 2 bases, J lost 1 base, and 8 bases lay in between. Time point described: baseline, week 1 (first vaccination visit). Indicated treatment: pre-vaccination baseline after standard-of-care therapy. Astrocytomas that were new, WHO grade 3 or 4, IDH1-mutant and ATRX-lost were present in the donors. Source: peripheral blood mononuclear cells (PBMCs), taken from a glioma patient treated with radiotherapy, temozolomide or both. The origin of this receptor is a woman between 18 and 29 years old with glioma. Some clones in this sample may be carry-over from other donors' samples. The rearrangement joins TRBV6-1 to TRBJ2-2; D ambiguous. The CDR3 reads CASSENWGNTGELFF. The CDR3 bases are TGTGCCAGCAGTGAAAACTGGGGGAACACCGGGGAGCTGTTTTTT.